These 6 T cell receptor beta chains share one sample of origin, sequenced in a study of cytomegalovirus exposure and HLA in healthy donors. PCR primers comprised 60 Vbeta and 13 Jbeta primers. Some clones are missing from TCRdb's copy, which holds only in-frame ones; the method was immunoSEQ multiplex PCR. Of approximately 190,000 clones in the sample, 75% to 90% were seen once. The sequenced sample was PBMCs. These receptors originate from a boy younger than 10 in good health and CMV-seronegative.

The gene calls are TRBV5-5 and TRBJ2-5; possibly TRBD1 for D (5 bases). V lost 4 bases and J 7 bases, leaving 11 bases between the germline ends. The CDR3 has 12 residues. From germline, CDR1 is SGHKS and CDR2 YYEKEE (reference sequence). CDR3 nucleotide sequence: TGTGCCAGCAGCAGCGACGACAGGACCCAGTACTTC. Amino acids: CASSSDDRTQYF.

This sequence joins TRBV2 and TRBJ1-2, with TRBD1 matching 9 bases. Germline V CDR1 and CDR2: SNHLY, FYNNEI. V lost 8 bases to trimming and J lost 8 bases; unmatched junction nucleotides: 18. The length of the CDR3 is 16 residues. The CDR3 sequence is CASQGPERQGGTGYTF. The CDR3, as DNA: TGTGCCAGCCAGGGCCCAGAAAGACAGGGGGGAACCGGCTACACCTTC.

J is TRBJ2-3 and V is TRBV6-1; 9 bases match TRBD1. Germline V lookup: CDR1 MNHNS, CDR2 SASEGT. The CDR3 is 14 amino acids. Unmatched junction bases numbered 2, after V lost 4 bases and J lost 3 bases. In DNA, the CDR3 is TGTGCCAGCAGTGTGGACAGGGGAACAGATACGCAGTATTTT. Protein product: CASSVDRGTDTQYF.

This clone was counted between two and nine times. The rearrangement joins TRBV4-1 to TRBJ1-1, with D uncertain. Per the germline V gene, CDR1 is MGHRA and CDR2 is YSYEKL. The V end was cut by 6 bases, the J end by 1 base, with 9 bases between. The CDR3 has 13 residues. CDR3 DNA sequence: TGCGCCAGCAGTTTCGTAGAGAACACTGAAGCTTTCTTT. As protein: CASSFVENTEAFF.

The chain employs TRBV27 and TRBJ2-5; D is perhaps TRBD1 (6 bases). The CDR3 is 12 amino acids. Trimming stripped 6 bases from V and 1 base from J, with 6 bases between. Germline assignment: CDR1 MNHEY and CDR2 SMNVEV (reference sequence). The CDR3 loop reads CASRGAQETQYF. CDR3 sequence (DNA): TGTGCCAGCAGGGGGGCCCAAGAGACCCAGTACTTC.

This chain joins TRBV2 and TRBJ1-6, with TRBD1 as a possible D gene (6 bases). The CDR3 extends over 15 amino acids. Between the trimmed V and J ends, which lost 3 bases and 3 bases, there was a span of 9 bases. The V gene's germline CDR1 is SNHLY and CDR2 FYNNEI. CDR3 sequence: CASSEQGGYNSPLHF. The CDR3 bases are TGTGCCAGCAGTGAGCAAGGGGGCTATAATTCACCCCTCCACTTT.